The 32 T cell receptor beta chains given below trace back to one sample, sequenced in a study of blood T cell repertoires in COVID-19. Some clones are missing from TCRdb's copy, which holds only in-frame ones; the method was immunoSEQ multiplex PCR. Of more than 100,000 clones in the sample, 70% to 90% were seen once. Sequencing was performed on peripheral blood. The receptors stem from a woman aged 55 to 70 with acute or convalescent COVID-19.

The V and J genes are TRBV6-1 and TRBJ1-2, with 12 bases fitting TRBD1. The germline V gene encodes CDR1 MNHNS and CDR2 SASEGT. After removal of 1 base from V and 4 bases from J, the junction contained 7 bases not matched to a gene. The CDR3 has 17 residues. The CDR3 protein is CASSEGVPGQGAYGYTF. In DNA, the CDR3 is TGTGCCAGCAGTGAAGGAGTCCCGGGACAGGGGGCCTATGGCTACACCTTC.

The V call is TRBV11-2, the J call TRBJ2-2; 8 bases agree with TRBD2. After removal of 5 bases from V and 3 bases from J, the junction contained 8 bases not matched to a gene. CDR1 is SGHAT, CDR2 FQNNGV, per germline. The CDR3 has 16 residues. The CDR3 region is CASSIRTSSYTGELFF. The CDR3 DNA reads TGTGCCAGCAGCATTAGGACTAGCTCCTACACCGGGGAGCTGTTTTTT.

This clone was recorded once. The chain links TRBV15 to TRBJ1-5, with TRBD1 matching over 7 bases. V was clipped by 3 bases and J by 3 bases; unmatched bases: 8. The length of the CDR3 is 16 residues. Germline lookup yields CDR1 LNHNV and CDR2 YYDKDF (reference sequence). The CDR3 DNA is TGTGCCACCAGCAGCCTCACCGGGACAGACAATCAGCCCCAGCATTTT. This codes for CATSSLTGTDNQPQHF.

V gene TRBV6-1 combines with J gene TRBJ2-7; D perhaps matches TRBD1 (6 bases). This CDR3 region has 17 residues. Trimming removed 3 bases at V and 0 bases at J, with 18 bases between. Germline CDR1 MNHNS, CDR2 SASEGT. CDR3 sequence: CASSDPTTGKSSYEQYF. The DNA for the CDR3 is TGTGCCAGCAGTGATCCTACGACAGGAAAAAGCTCCTACGAGCAGTACTTC.

This clone was seen only once. V gene TRBV2 combines with J gene TRBJ1-2, with 7 positions matching TRBD1. The CDR3 totals 16 residues. CDR1 and CDR2 (germline): SNHLY, FYNNEI. With 3 bases clipped from V and 4 bases from J, the junction kept 11 bases outside the gene matches. CDR3 loop: CASSDGPRQGTYGYTF. CDR3 sequence (DNA): TGTGCCAGCAGTGACGGGCCGAGACAGGGCACCTATGGCTACACCTTC.

This clone was picked up one time. The chain carries TRBV19 and TRBJ1-3; weak D call: TRBD1 (6 bases). CDR3 length equals 16 residues. V lost 3 bases to trimming and J lost 1 base, with 13 bases between them. Germline V CDR1 and CDR2: LNHDA, SQIVND (reference sequence). DNA of the CDR3: TGTGCCAGTAGTATCGCCTCTACAGGGTCTGGAAACACCATATATTTT. Protein sequence: CASSIASTGSGNTIYF.

This chain joins TRBV28 and TRBJ1-5, with 9 bases that match TRBD1. V dropped 7 bases and J dropped 1; count of bases not matched to a gene: 23. Germline V CDR1 and CDR2: MDHEN, SYDVKM. This CDR3 region has 21 residues. Written as DNA, the CDR3 is TGTGCCAGCATCCGGGATGGGTTCCGGGACAGGGACCAACCAAGCAATCAGCCCCAGCATTTT. Encoded protein: CASIRDGFRDRDQPSNQPQHF. Full variable domain (missing parts from reference TRBV28 and TRBJ1-5): DVKVTQSSRYLVKRTGEKVFLECVQDMDHENMFWYRQDPGLGLRLIYFSYDVKMKEKGDIPEGYSVSREKKERFSLILESASTNQTSMYLCASIRDGFRDRDQPSNQPQHFGDGTRLSIL.

The V and J genes are TRBV19 and TRBJ2-3, with D possibly TRBD1 on 5 matching bases. Trimming took off 1 base at V and 2 bases at J, with 7 bases between the two ends. The CDR3 runs 14 residues. The germline V gene encodes CDR1 LNHDA and CDR2 SQIVND (reference sequence). As DNA, the CDR3 is TGTGCCAGTAGTATAGTAGGGGCCACAGATACGCAGTATTTT. Its translation: CASSIVGATDTQYF.

The chain carries TRBV15 and TRBJ1-2; 7 positions match TRBD1. Per the germline V gene, CDR1 is LNHNV and CDR2 is YYDKDF (reference sequence). V shed 1 base and J 1 base; nucleotides not matched to a gene: 9. The CDR3 totals 17 residues. The CDR3 reads CATSRAWTGVLNYGYTF. The CDR3 DNA sequence: TGTGCCACCAGCAGAGCCTGGACAGGAGTGCTTAACTATGGCTACACCTTC.

The rearrangement links TRBV7-2 to TRBJ1-1; no firm D call. This CDR3 is 15 amino acids long. Germline V CDR1 and CDR2: SGHTA, FQGNSA. Deletions cut 5 bases from V and 0 bases from J, with 13 bases between. Written as DNA, the CDR3 is TGTGCCAGCAGCAAGGGAGAGGGCTTGAACACTGAAGCTTTCTTT. Translation gives CASSKGEGLNTEAFF.

The genes are TRBV10-1 and TRBJ2-1; a possible D gene is TRBD2 (6 bases). The length of the CDR3 is 13 residues. Germline CDR1 reads WNHNN; CDR2 reads SYGVQD (reference sequence). V lost 5 bases to trimming and J lost 7 bases, with 12 bases between them. The CDR3 bases are TGCGCCAGCAGTCCCATAGGGAGGAATGAGCAGTTCTTC. This translates into CASSPIGRNEQFF.

V and J are TRBV2 and TRBJ1-2; no reliable D call. CDR3 length: 15 amino acids. Deletions cut 4 bases from V and 9 bases from J, with 21 bases between. Germline V CDR1 and CDR2: SNHLY, FYNNEI. CDR3 in DNA: TGTGCCAGCAGTGGAGGGAAGAGGAGCGTTAAAAGCTACACCTTC. Its protein is CASSGGKRSVKSYTF. Combining the CDR3 with reference TRBV2 and TRBJ1-2 gives the whole variable domain EPEVTQTPSHQVTQMGQEVILRCVPISNHLYFYWYRQILGQKVEFLVSFYNNEISEKSEIFDDQFSVERPDGSNFTLKIRSTKLEDSAMYFCASSGGKRSVKSYTFGSGTRLTVV.

This clone was detected only a few times. V and J are TRBV6-4 and TRBJ2-1; 10 nucleotides match TRBD2. Per germline, CDR1 MRHNA and CDR2 SNTAGT. Trimming took 2 bases from V and 8 from J; bases not matched to a gene: 6. The CDR3 contains 15 residues. The CDR3 nucleotides read TGTGCCAGCAGTGACGCTAGCGGGAGTGGGCATGAGCAGTTCTTC. Protein product: CASSDASGSGHEQFF.

The chain couples TRBV28 to TRBJ1-5, with TRBD1 matching over 10 bases. The CDR3 runs to 17 residues. CDR1 is MDHEN, CDR2 SYDVKM, per germline. Trimming took 7 bases from V and 2 from J; bases not matched to a gene: 11. The CDR3 is CASTLVPGTGGNQPQHF. The CDR3 nucleotides are TGTGCCAGCACTCTCGTTCCCGGGACAGGGGGCAATCAGCCCCAGCATTTT.

V is TRBV19 and J is TRBJ2-2, with a tentative D call TRBD1 (6 bases). The germline gives CDR1 LNHDA, CDR2 SQIVND (reference sequence). V gave up 1 base and J gave up 7 bases, with 10 bases separating them. This CDR3 comprises 14 residues. The DNA for the CDR3 is TGTGCCAGTAGTATAGTCAGGGGCGGCGGGGAGCTGTTTTTT. Protein product: CASSIVRGGGELFF. The whole variable domain, filled in from reference TRBV19 and TRBJ2-2, reads DGGITQSPKYLFRKEGQNVTLSCEQNLNHDAMYWYRQDPGQGLRLIYYSQIVNDFQKGDIAEGYSVSREKKESFPLTVTSAQKNPTAFYLCASSIVRGGGELFFGEGSRLTVL.

In this sample, this clone turned up many times. The chain joins TRBV27 to TRBJ2-1, with 10 bases aligning to TRBD1. Germline CDR1 is MNHEY and CDR2 is SMNVEV (reference sequence). The length of the CDR3 is 17 residues. V was clipped by 3 bases and J by 5 bases; unmatched bases: 10. The CDR3 coding sequence is TGTGCCAGCAGTTTTCTCCCCTCGGGACAGGGGCACAATGAGCAGTTCTTC. Translation: CASSFLPSGQGHNEQFF.

CDR3 sequence reads: CSVEGSRSYNEQFF. The CDR3 bases are TGCAGCGTTGAAGGGTCCAGGTCCTACAATGAGCAGTTCTTC. V gene TRBV29-1 combines with J gene TRBJ2-1; D gene ambiguous. Germline loops: CDR1 SQVTM, CDR2 ANQGSEA. The CDR3 sequence is 14 residues long. The ends were cut back, 1 base at V and 1 base at J, with 8 bases in the middle.

This clone was observed a handful of times. The chain joins TRBV5-5 to TRBJ1-5, with D uncertain. The V gene's germline CDR1 is SGHKS and CDR2 YYEKEE (reference sequence). The CDR3 sequence is 15 residues long. V was cut by 0 bases and J by 2 bases, with 9 bases left in between. The chain's CDR3 is CASSLGLSGNQPQHF. In DNA, the CDR3 is TGTGCCAGCAGCTTGGGACTGTCGGGCAATCAGCCCCAGCATTTT.

V usage is TRBV24-1 and J usage is TRBJ1-2; 8 bases line up with TRBD1. The germline gives CDR1 KGHDR, CDR2 SFDVKD. This CDR3 has 13 residues. The ends lost 7 bases at V and 5 bases at J; junction bases unmatched: 5. Here the CDR3 reads CATSDRGSYGYTF. The CDR3 DNA is TGTGCCACCAGCGACAGGGGATCATATGGCTACACCTTC.

This clone was detected once. This chain uses TRBV6-5 with TRBJ1-5; D is undetermined. Germline assignment: CDR1 MNHEY and CDR2 SVGAGI. The CDR3 totals 15 residues. With 2 bases removed from V and 0 bases from J, the gap between germline ends came to 8 bases. CDR3 coding DNA: TGTGCCAGCAGTTACGTACTGCCTAGCAATCAGCCCCAGCATTTT. Translation: CASSYVLPSNQPQHF.

The gene calls are TRBV9 and TRBJ2-2, with 8 bases fitting TRBD2. The CDR3 covers 16 residues. Per the germline V gene, CDR1 is SGDLS and CDR2 is YYNGEE. V was clipped by 6 bases and J by 4 bases; unmatched bases: 11. Here the CDR3 DNA reads TGTGCCAGCACCTATGGACTAGCAGACAGCACCGGGGAGCTGTTTTTT. It translates to CASTYGLADSTGELFF.

The genes are TRBV6-5 and TRBJ1-4; D is perhaps TRBD1 (5 bases). V was shortened by 0 bases and J by 11 bases, with 10 bases between the two germline ends. Per germline, CDR1 MNHEY and CDR2 SVGAGI. The CDR3 runs 13 residues. In DNA, the CDR3 is TGTGCCAGCAGTTACTCGTGGGCAGGGAAACTGTTTTTT. It specifies CASSYSWAGKLFF.

CDR3 DNA: TGTGCCAGCAGCCATGCGGGACAGCACTACGAGCAGTACTTC. This gives the protein CASSHAGQHYEQYF. The V gene is TRBV14, the J gene TRBJ2-7, with a weak D call TRBD1 (7 bases). V was shortened by 3 bases and J by 3 bases, with 12 bases between the two germline ends. The germline CDR1 and CDR2 sequences are SGHDN and FVKESK. CDR3 length: 14 residues.

This clone has more than one count but fewer than ten. The chain couples TRBV27 to TRBJ1-4; D uncertain. Germline values: CDR1 MNHEY, CDR2 SMNVEV (reference sequence). Between the trimmed V and J ends, which lost 5 bases and 7 bases, there was a span of 17 bases. The length of the CDR3 is 15 residues. This CDR3 reads CASSHLGQRTEKLFF. The CDR3 nucleotides read TGTGCCAGCAGTCATTTGGGCCAACGTACTGAAAAACTGTTTTTT. Looking up the rest from reference TRBV27 and TRBJ1-4 gives the full variable domain: EAQVTQNPRYLITVTGKKLTVTCSQNMNHEYMSWYRQDPGLGLRQIYYSMNVEVTDKGDVPEGYKVSRKEKRNFPLILESPSPNQTSLYFCASSHLGQRTEKLFFGSGTQLSVL.

The V call is TRBV24-1, the J call TRBJ2-1; 12 bases are shared with TRBD2. J lost 0 bases, V lost 4 bases, and 12 bases had no gene match. The V gene's germline CDR1 is KGHDR and CDR2 SFDVKD. The CDR3 totals 20 residues. CDR3 sequence reads: CATSDRTSGAPPGSYNEQFF. CDR3 in DNA: TGTGCCACCAGTGACCGGACTAGCGGGGCTCCTCCCGGCTCCTACAATGAGCAGTTCTTC.

The chain recombines TRBV4-2 with TRBJ1-1, with D possibly matching TRBD1 (6 bases). V was clipped by 2 bases and J by 0 bases, with 10 bases between them. Looked up from germline, CDR1 is LGHNA and CDR2 is YNFKEQ. The CDR3 covers 15 residues. The CDR3 protein is CASSQSGVVNTEAFF. CDR3 sequence (DNA): TGTGCCAGCAGCCAATCAGGGGTCGTGAACACTGAAGCTTTCTTT.

Written as DNA, the CDR3 is TGCGCCAGCTCTACTACTAGCGGACTTTACAATGAGCAGTTCTTC. Translating it yields CASSTTSGLYNEQFF. The gene calls are TRBV5-1 and TRBJ2-1; 8 nucleotides line up with TRBD2. CDR3 size: 15 residues. Germline-derived CDR1 and CDR2 are SGHRS and YFSETQ. The V and J ends lost 7 bases and 4 bases, in that order; junction bases with no gene match: 10.

V is TRBV7-9 and J is TRBJ2-3; 8 nucleotides match TRBD2. The CDR3 is 17 amino acids. Germline CDR1 is SEHNR and CDR2 is FQNEAQ (reference sequence). The V segment lost 5 bases and the J segment 0 bases; nucleotides outside the gene matches: 10. CDR3 bases: TGTGCCAGCAGCCTAGGCCTTTCTAGCGGGAGCACAGATACGCAGTATTTT. Translation gives CASSLGLSSGSTDTQYF.

V gene TRBV7-3 combines with J gene TRBJ1-1; 7 bases match TRBD1. Germline CDR1 and CDR2: SGHTA and FQGTGA. After removal of 5 bases from V and 0 bases from J, the junction contained 3 bases not matched to a gene. This CDR3 spans 14 amino acids. CDR3 sequence: CASSPTGMNTEAFF. Written as DNA, the CDR3 is TGTGCCAGCAGCCCGACAGGGATGAACACTGAAGCTTTCTTT.

This clone appeared a few times. The J gene is TRBJ2-1, the V gene TRBV27, with D possibly matching TRBD1 (6 bases). Germline CDR1 and CDR2: MNHEY and SMNVEV (reference sequence). V lost 7 bases and J lost 0, with 16 bases in between. The CDR3 spans 16 residues. CDR3 in amino acids: CASKGVSAASYNEQFF. The CDR3 coding sequence is TGTGCCAGCAAGGGGGTCTCGGCGGCCTCCTACAATGAGCAGTTCTTC.

The gene calls are TRBV6-5 and TRBJ1-1; weak D call: TRBD1 (5 bases). In germline, CDR1 is MNHEY, CDR2 SVGAGI. The CDR3 is made up of 12 amino acids. The V end was cut by 4 bases, the J end by 4 bases, with 7 bases between. The CDR3 DNA is TGTGCCAGCAGTTCAGGGTCCACTGAAGCTTTCTTT. Its protein is CASSSGSTEAFF.

The chain combines TRBV6-5 with TRBJ2-7, with TRBD1 as a possible D gene (5 bases). The CDR3 contains 13 residues. Germline V CDR1 and CDR2: MNHEY, SVGAGI. Trimming took 6 bases from V and 4 from J, leaving 13 bases between them. CDR3 coding DNA: TGTGCCAGCAGACCAGGTCCAGGGTACGAGCAGTACTTC. Residues: CASRPGPGYEQYF.